This T cell receptor (beta chain) was sequenced in a study of T cells in localized non-small cell lung cancer. Study findings and constraints: A raised T cell density in blood coincided with lengthier overall survival. Uninvolved nearby lung showed the greatest T cell clonality, exceeding that found in tumor. Heterogeneity stays possible, as sequencing covered only one tumor region.

V dropped 0 bases and J dropped 2 bases, with 11 bases sitting between them. The germline V gene has CDR1 SGHVS and CDR2 FQNEAQ. This CDR3 has 16 residues. Remarks on this clone: The antigen is unknown.

TCRdb keeps only in-frame clones here, not all; method: immunoSEQ multiplex PCR. The sample shows 70,000 or so clones, around 85% of them seen only once. The chain links TRBV7-8 to TRBJ1-3, with D tentatively TRBD1 (5 bases). The receptor was derived from a female donor older than 55 with stage I lung adenocarcinoma. The material was peripheral blood, obtained before any cancer treatment. CDR3 in DNA: TGTGCCAGCAGCTTAGCCTCAGGGAACGCTGGAAACACCATATATTTT. Residues: CASSLASGNAGNTIYF.